Each of the 28 T cell receptor beta chains below was sequenced from the same sample in a study of blood T cell repertoires in COVID-19. Data came from immunoSEQ multiplex PCR; TCRdb stores just in-frame clones and leaves some out. The sample has about 120,000 clones, roughly 80% seen once. Sample: peripheral blood. Source of these receptors: a man over 45 with acute or convalescent COVID-19.

This chain connects TRBV25-1 to TRBJ1-1; TRBD1 is a possible D gene (6 bases). Germline V gene sequence: CDR1 MGHDK, CDR2 SYGVNS. The length of the CDR3 is 13 residues. Trimming took off 5 bases at V and 9 bases at J, with 16 bases between the two ends. CDR3 region: CASSTSGGLKAFF. In nucleotides, the CDR3 is TGTGCCAGCAGTACCAGCGGGGGGCTTAAAGCTTTCTTT. Full variable domain (outside the CDR3, taken from reference TRBV25-1 and TRBJ1-1): EADIYQTPRYLVIGTGKKITLECSQTMGHDKMYWYQQDPGMELHLIHYSYGVNSTEKGDLSSESTVSRIRTEHFPLTLESARPSHTSQYLCASSTSGGLKAFFGQGTRLTVV.

V usage is TRBV5-6 and J usage is TRBJ2-3; 8 nucleotides align to TRBD2. The CDR3 sequence is 15 residues long. Germline CDR1 and CDR2: SGHDT and YYEEEE. Unmatched junction bases numbered 3, after V lost 3 bases and J lost 0 bases. The CDR3 sequence is CASSSTSGSTDTQYF. CDR3 DNA sequence: TGTGCCAGCAGCTCAACTAGCGGTAGCACAGATACGCAGTATTTT.

This chain uses TRBV5-1 with TRBJ2-3, with D maybe TRBD1 (5 bases). This CDR3 is 14 amino acids long. Germline V gene lookup returns CDR1 SGHRS and CDR2 YFSETQ. Trimming stripped 4 bases from V and 3 bases from J, with 12 bases between. The CDR3 loop reads CASSQIQVTDTQYF. CDR3 DNA: TGCGCCAGCAGCCAAATACAGGTTACAGATACGCAGTATTTT.

The chain combines TRBV19 with TRBJ2-5; D gene unclear. Trimming cost V 6 bases and J 4 bases, with 18 bases left between them. Per the germline V gene, CDR1 is LNHDA and CDR2 is SQIVND (reference sequence). The CDR3 totals 15 residues. CDR3 coding DNA: TGTGCCAGTAGGAGCACAAGCGTTACCGTAGAGACCCAGTACTTC. Its translation is CASRSTSVTVETQYF. Based on the CDR3 plus reference TRBV19 and TRBJ2-5, the full variable domain is DGGITQSPKYLFRKEGQNVTLSCEQNLNHDAMYWYRQDPGQGLRLIYYSQIVNDFQKGDIAEGYSVSREKKESFPLTVTSAQKNPTAFYLCASRSTSVTVETQYFGPGTRLLVL.

The genes are TRBV19 and TRBJ1-4; possibly TRBD1 for D (5 bases). V lost 5 bases to trimming and J lost 6 bases, with 16 bases between them. There are 15 residues in the CDR3. CDR1 is LNHDA and CDR2 is SQIVND in the germline V gene (reference sequence). The CDR3 coding sequence is TGTGCCAGTAGTCAATGGTCCCGGGGGGATGAAAAACTGTTTTTT. Protein product: CASSQWSRGDEKLFF. Together with reference TRBV19 and TRBJ1-4, the CDR3 gives the full variable domain: DGGITQSPKYLFRKEGQNVTLSCEQNLNHDAMYWYRQDPGQGLRLIYYSQIVNDFQKGDIAEGYSVSREKKESFPLTVTSAQKNPTAFYLCASSQWSRGDEKLFFGSGTQLSVL.

This clone was counted many times. This chain uses TRBV19 with TRBJ1-5; the match to TRBD1 covers 8 bases. The germline gives CDR1 LNHDA, CDR2 SQIVND (reference sequence). The junction had 5 bases not matched to a gene; V was cut back by 4 bases and J by 3 bases. This CDR3 has 15 residues. The CDR3 here is CASSTGQGDNQPQHF. CDR3 DNA: TGTGCCAGTAGTACCGGACAGGGCGACAATCAGCCCCAGCATTTT.

The rearrangement links TRBV5-6 to TRBJ2-7, with 12 bases matching TRBD2. CDR1 is SGHDT and CDR2 is YYEEEE in the germline V gene. The CDR3 extends over 13 amino acids. J lost 2 bases, V lost 7 bases, and 1 base had no gene match. As DNA, the CDR3 is TGTGCCAGCGCTAGCGGGAGGGCCTACGAGCAGTACTTC. Its protein is CASASGRAYEQYF.

This clone has more than one count but fewer than ten. The chain is built from TRBV7-8 and TRBJ1-2, with TRBD1 identical over 9 bases. The V segment lost 1 base and the J segment 8 bases; nucleotides outside the gene matches: 5. The germline CDR1 and CDR2 sequences are SGHVS and FQNEAQ. The CDR3 has 14 amino acids. CDR3 bases: TGTGCCAGCAGCTTAGGTAGGACAGGGGACGGCTACACCTTC. Residues: CASSLGRTGDGYTF.

V and J are TRBV25-1 and TRBJ2-5; D may be TRBD1 (6 bases). V was clipped by 3 bases and J by 4 bases, with 9 bases between them. CDR1 and CDR2 (germline): MGHDK, SYGVNS. The length of the CDR3 is 13 residues. The CDR3 sequence: CASSEAGVETQYF. In DNA, the CDR3 is TGTGCCAGCAGTGAGGCAGGGGTAGAGACCCAGTACTTC.

V gene TRBV5-4 combines with J gene TRBJ1-6; D is undetermined. V lost 1 base and J lost 10, with 12 bases in between. CDR1 SGHNT and CDR2 YYREEE come from the germline V gene (reference sequence). There are 14 residues in the CDR3. CDR3 in DNA: TGTGCCAGCAGCTTGCGGGGAGTAGGATCACCCCTCCACTTT. Translated: CASSLRGVGSPLHF.

The rearrangement joins TRBV7-2 to TRBJ1-5, with TRBD1 matching 9 bases. The trim removed 4 bases at V and 3 bases at J, leaving 4 bases unmatched. The CDR3 runs 15 residues. The germline gives CDR1 SGHTA, CDR2 FQGNSA. The CDR3 reads CASSYTGGNNQPQHF. The CDR3 coding sequence is TGTGCCAGCAGCTACACAGGGGGCAACAATCAGCCCCAGCATTTT.

This clone was picked up one time. CDR3 DNA: TGCGCCAGCAGTCCCGGACTAGCGGGGGGGCCGGGCACAGATACGCAGTATTTT. Its translation is CASSPGLAGGPGTDTQYF. The genes are TRBV5-1 and TRBJ2-3, with 15 nucleotides matching TRBD2. Trimming removed 5 bases from V and 1 base from J; junction bases left unmatched: 8. The CDR3 spans 18 residues. The germline gives CDR1 SGHRS, CDR2 YFSETQ.

The chain links TRBV28 to TRBJ2-7; 7 bases are a match to TRBD1. The CDR3 loop spans 13 amino acids. Germline lookup yields CDR1 MDHEN and CDR2 SYDVKM. For the CDR3, the DNA is TGTGACGTTCGGGACAGATCCTCCTACGAGCAGTACTTC. Protein: CDVRDRSSYEQYF.

A word on this clone: The sample has other DNA sequences that encode this CDR3 too. The chain combines TRBV3-1 (or the pseudogene TRBV3-2) with TRBJ2-2, with D perhaps TRBD2 (6 bases). Per the germline V gene, CDR1 is LGHDT and CDR2 is YNNKEL (reference sequence). This CDR3 is 15 amino acids long. V lost 6 bases to trimming and J lost 2 bases, with 13 bases between them. Here the CDR3 reads CASRQTGGNTGELFF. CDR3 coding DNA: TGTGCCAGCAGGCAAACCGGGGGAAACACCGGGGAGCTGTTTTTT.

The rearrangement uses TRBV10-1 and TRBJ2-1, with 9 bases identical to TRBD1. The germline gives CDR1 WNHNN, CDR2 SYGVQD (reference sequence). The CDR3 is made up of 15 amino acids. V shed 3 bases, J shed 4 bases, and the junction held 4 bases outside the gene matches. The chain's CDR3 is CASSDGTGSYNEQFF. CDR3 DNA sequence: TGCGCCAGCAGTGATGGGACAGGGAGTTACAATGAGCAGTTCTTC.

This clone was counted once. The genes are TRBV4-1 and TRBJ2-1; 9 positions match TRBD2. The V segment lost 0 bases and the J segment 6 bases; nucleotides outside the gene matches: 6. This CDR3 comprises 16 residues. From germline, CDR1 is MGHRA and CDR2 YSYEKL. The CDR3 sequence is CASSQEDGGGGNEQFF. The CDR3 nucleotides are TGCGCCAGCAGCCAAGAGGACGGCGGGGGGGGCAATGAGCAGTTCTTC.

The chain couples TRBV9 to TRBJ2-7, with 7 bases matching TRBD2. Germline V gives CDR1 SGDLS, CDR2 YYNGEE. The CDR3 extends over 14 amino acids. V gave up 2 bases and J gave up 1 base; unmatched junction bases: 3. CDR3 residues: CASSVSGLSYEQYF. CDR3 nucleotides: TGTGCCAGCAGCGTTAGCGGGCTGTCCTACGAGCAGTACTTC.

The rearrangement uses TRBV6-5 and TRBJ2-5, with TRBD2 matching 11 bases. The CDR3 contains 15 residues. With V trimmed by 5 bases and J by 4 bases, 6 bases remained unmatched. Germline loops: CDR1 MNHEY, CDR2 SVGAGI. The CDR3 region has the DNA TGTGCCAGCAGTCAACGCGGACTAGCGGGAGAGACCCAGTACTTC. Translated: CASSQRGLAGETQYF.

The rearrangement uses TRBV7-3 and TRBJ1-6; D unresolved. Deletions cut 1 base from V and 10 bases from J, with 14 bases between. The germline gives CDR1 SGHTA, CDR2 FQGTGA. This CDR3 region has 15 residues. Here the CDR3 DNA reads TGTGCCAGCAGCTTAATCCCGGGAGCGGGGTCACCCCTCCACTTT. This encodes CASSLIPGAGSPLHF.

The chain links TRBV6-5 to TRBJ1-6; 9 nucleotides line up with TRBD1. Germline CDR1 MNHEY, CDR2 SVGAGI. V dropped 5 bases and J dropped 7; count of bases not matched to a gene: 6. The CDR3 is 15 residues long. CDR3 DNA sequence: TGTGCCAGCAGTCCTTGGACAGGGGCCAATTCACCCCTCCACTTT. It translates to CASSPWTGANSPLHF.

This chain uses TRBV9 with TRBJ2-3; 7 bases are shared with TRBD2. V shed 4 bases, J shed 4 bases, and the junction held 6 bases outside the gene matches. Germline CDR1 reads SGDLS; CDR2 reads YYNGEE. The CDR3 covers 14 residues. In DNA form, the CDR3 reads TGTGCCAGCAGCCCCACGGGGGGTGCAGATACGCAGTATTTT. This translates into CASSPTGGADTQYF.

The V gene is TRBV7-9, the J gene TRBJ1-6, with TRBD1 as a possible D gene (6 bases). V shed 7 bases and J shed 7 bases, with 17 bases lying between them. This CDR3 has 15 amino acids. The germline gives CDR1 SEHNR, CDR2 FQNEAQ (reference sequence). CDR3 DNA: TGTGCCAGCACCGAAACCAGGGGACGGAATTCACCCCTCCACTTT. It yields the protein CASTETRGRNSPLHF.

This chain uses TRBV2 with TRBJ1-5; 7 bases line up with TRBD1. The CDR3 runs to 13 residues. Losses at the gene ends were 4 bases for V and 7 bases for J; bases not matched to a gene: 4. Germline values: CDR1 SNHLY, CDR2 FYNNEI. The CDR3 spells CASSVDRDQPQHF. In DNA, the CDR3 is TGTGCCAGCAGTGTCGACAGGGACCAGCCCCAGCATTTT.

V gene TRBV3-1 (or the pseudogene TRBV3-2) combines with J gene TRBJ2-5; D not certain. V was shortened by 2 bases and J by 5 bases, with 9 bases between the two germline ends. The CDR3 extends over 13 amino acids. Germline CDR1 is LGHDT and CDR2 is YNNKEL (reference sequence). CDR3 bases: TGTGCCAGCAGCCAACAGGTTAAGGAGACCCAGTACTTC. Amino acid sequence: CASSQQVKETQYF.

CDR3 DNA sequence: TGTGCCAGCAGCCCCCGGGGAAAGACCCAGTACTTC. Translated: CASSPRGKTQYF. The V and J genes are TRBV3-1 (or the pseudogene TRBV3-2) and TRBJ2-5; a possible D gene is TRBD2 (5 bases). Germline V gene lookup returns CDR1 LGHDT and CDR2 YNNKEL (reference sequence). The CDR3 runs to 12 residues. Trimming took 4 bases from V and 6 from J, leaving 9 bases between them.

Only a few counts were recorded for this clone. The chain joins TRBV6-1 to TRBJ1-4; D ambiguous. This CDR3 has 16 residues. The germline CDR1 and CDR2 sequences are MNHNS and SASEGT. V shed 4 bases and J shed 2 bases, with 14 bases lying between them. DNA for the CDR3: TGTGCCAGCAGTGCCCTTGGGCGACGCACTAATGAAAAACTGTTTTTT. Protein: CASSALGRRTNEKLFF.

V and J are TRBV10-3 and TRBJ1-3; the D is unclear. V was cut by 1 base and J by 0 bases, with 10 bases left in between. The germline V gene has CDR1 ENHRY and CDR2 SYGVKD. This CDR3 has 16 residues. The CDR3 here is CAISEYDSSSGNTIYF. Here the CDR3 DNA reads TGTGCCATCAGTGAGTACGACTCGTCCTCTGGAAACACCATATATTTT.

CDR3 region: CASSRDSFNEKLFF. The CDR3 DNA sequence: TGTGCCAGCAGCCGGGACAGCTTTAATGAAAAACTGTTTTTT. The gene calls are TRBV9 and TRBJ1-4; TRBD1 aligns across 7 bases. V dropped 4 bases and J dropped 4; count of bases not matched to a gene: 4. The CDR3 has 14 residues. CDR1 is SGDLS, CDR2 YYNGEE, per germline.